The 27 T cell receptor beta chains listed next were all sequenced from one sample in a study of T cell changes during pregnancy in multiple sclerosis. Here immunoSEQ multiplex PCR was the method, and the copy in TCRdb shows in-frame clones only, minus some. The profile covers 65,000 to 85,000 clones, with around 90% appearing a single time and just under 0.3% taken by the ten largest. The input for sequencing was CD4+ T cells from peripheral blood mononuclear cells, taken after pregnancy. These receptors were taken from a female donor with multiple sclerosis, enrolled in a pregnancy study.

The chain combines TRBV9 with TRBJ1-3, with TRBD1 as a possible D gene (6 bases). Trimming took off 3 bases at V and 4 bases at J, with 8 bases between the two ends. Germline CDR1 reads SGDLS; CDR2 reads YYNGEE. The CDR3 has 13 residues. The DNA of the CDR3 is TGTGCCAGCAGCGACGACAGGGGAAACACCATATATTTT. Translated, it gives CASSDDRGNTIYF.

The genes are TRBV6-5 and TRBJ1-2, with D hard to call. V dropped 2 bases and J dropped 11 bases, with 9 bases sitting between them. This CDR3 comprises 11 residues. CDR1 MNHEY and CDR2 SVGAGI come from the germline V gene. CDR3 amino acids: CASSYEAEYTF. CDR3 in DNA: TGTGCCAGCAGTTACGAGGCCGAGTACACCTTC.

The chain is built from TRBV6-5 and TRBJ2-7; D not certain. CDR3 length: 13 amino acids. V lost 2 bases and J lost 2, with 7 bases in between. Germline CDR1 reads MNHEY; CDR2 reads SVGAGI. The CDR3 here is CASSYGATYEQYF. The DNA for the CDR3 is TGTGCCAGCAGTTACGGTGCTACCTACGAGCAGTACTTC.

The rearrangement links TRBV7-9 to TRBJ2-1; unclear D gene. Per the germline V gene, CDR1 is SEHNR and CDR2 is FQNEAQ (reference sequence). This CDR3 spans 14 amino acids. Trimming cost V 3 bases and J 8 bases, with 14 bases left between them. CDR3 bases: TGTGCCAGCAGCTTCGATTGGGCCTGGGATGAGCAGTTCTTC. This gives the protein CASSFDWAWDEQFF.

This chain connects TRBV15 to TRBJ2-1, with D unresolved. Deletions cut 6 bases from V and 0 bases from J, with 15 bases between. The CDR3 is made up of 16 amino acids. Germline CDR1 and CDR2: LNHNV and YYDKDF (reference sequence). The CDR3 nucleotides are TGTGCCACCAGTATCGTTGGCGGTCCCTCCTACAATGAGCAGTTCTTC. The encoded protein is CATSIVGGPSYNEQFF.

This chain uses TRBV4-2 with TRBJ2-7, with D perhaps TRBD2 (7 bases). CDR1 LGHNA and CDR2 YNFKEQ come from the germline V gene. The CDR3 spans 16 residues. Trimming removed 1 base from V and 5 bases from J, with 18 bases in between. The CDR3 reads CASSQVLGGGYDEQYF. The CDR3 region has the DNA TGTGCCAGCAGCCAAGTTTTAGGGGGGGGCTATGACGAGCAGTACTTC.

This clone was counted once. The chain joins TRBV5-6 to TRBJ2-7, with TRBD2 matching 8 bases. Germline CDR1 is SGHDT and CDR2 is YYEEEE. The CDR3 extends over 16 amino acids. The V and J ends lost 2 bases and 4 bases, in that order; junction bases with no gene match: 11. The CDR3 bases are TGTGCCAGCAGCTTTCAAGCAGCGGGGGCCGCATACGAGCAGTACTTC. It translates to CASSFQAAGAAYEQYF.

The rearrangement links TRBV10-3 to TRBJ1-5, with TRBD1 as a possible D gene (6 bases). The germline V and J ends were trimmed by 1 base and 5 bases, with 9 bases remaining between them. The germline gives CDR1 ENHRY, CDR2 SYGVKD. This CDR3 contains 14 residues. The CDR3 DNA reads TGTGCCATCAGTGAGTTAGGGGGAGATCAGCCCCAGCATTTT. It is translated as CAISELGGDQPQHF.

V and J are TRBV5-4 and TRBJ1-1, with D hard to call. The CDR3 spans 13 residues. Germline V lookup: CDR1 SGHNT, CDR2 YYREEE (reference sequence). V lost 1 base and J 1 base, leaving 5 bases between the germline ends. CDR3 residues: CASSLTQNTEAFF. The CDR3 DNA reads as TGTGCCAGCAGCTTGACACAGAACACTGAAGCTTTCTTT.

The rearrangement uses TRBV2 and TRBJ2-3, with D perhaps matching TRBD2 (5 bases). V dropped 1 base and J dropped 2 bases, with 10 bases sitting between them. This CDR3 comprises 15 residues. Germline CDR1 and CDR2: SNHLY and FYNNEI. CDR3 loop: CASSEGPAVTDTQYF. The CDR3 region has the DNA TGTGCCAGCAGTGAAGGGCCAGCGGTCACAGATACGCAGTATTTT. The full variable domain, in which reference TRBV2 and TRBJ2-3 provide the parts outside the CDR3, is EPEVTQTPSHQVTQMGQEVILRCVPISNHLYFYWYRQILGQKVEFLVSFYNNEISEKSEIFDDQFSVERPDGSNFTLKIRSTKLEDSAMYFCASSEGPAVTDTQYFGPGTRLTVL.

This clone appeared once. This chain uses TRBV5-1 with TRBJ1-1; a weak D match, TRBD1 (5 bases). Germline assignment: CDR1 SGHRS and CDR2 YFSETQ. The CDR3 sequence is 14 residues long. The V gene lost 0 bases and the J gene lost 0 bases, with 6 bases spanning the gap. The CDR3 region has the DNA TGCGCCAGCAGCTTGGGGGACTTGAACACTGAAGCTTTCTTT. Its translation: CASSLGDLNTEAFF.

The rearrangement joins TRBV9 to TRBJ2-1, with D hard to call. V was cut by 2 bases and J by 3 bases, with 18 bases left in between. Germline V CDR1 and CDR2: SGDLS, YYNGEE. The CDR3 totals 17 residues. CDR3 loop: CASSVGTSGWFYNEQFF. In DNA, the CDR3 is TGTGCCAGCAGCGTTGGCACATCGGGTTGGTTCTACAATGAGCAGTTCTTC. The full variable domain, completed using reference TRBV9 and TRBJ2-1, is DSGVTQTPKHLITATGQRVTLRCSPRSGDLSVYWYQQSLDQGLQFLIQYYNGEERAKGNILERFSAQQFPDLHSELNLSSLELGDSALYFCASSVGTSGWFYNEQFFGPGTRLTVL.

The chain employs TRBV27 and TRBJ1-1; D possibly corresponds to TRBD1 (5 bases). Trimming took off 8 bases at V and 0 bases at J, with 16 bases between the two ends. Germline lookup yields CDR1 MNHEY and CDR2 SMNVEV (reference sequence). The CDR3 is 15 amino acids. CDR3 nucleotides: TGTGCCAGCTCTAGGGGCCAGGGAATGAACACTGAAGCTTTCTTT. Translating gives CASSRGQGMNTEAFF.

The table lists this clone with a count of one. The CDR3 loop is CAISARELGETQYF. In DNA form, the CDR3 reads TGTGCCATCAGTGCACGGGAATTAGGGGAGACCCAGTACTTC. This chain uses TRBV10-3 with TRBJ2-5; weak D call: TRBD2 (5 bases). CDR1 and CDR2 (germline): ENHRY, SYGVKD. V lost 4 bases, J lost 5 bases, and 14 bases lay in between. This CDR3 spans 14 amino acids.

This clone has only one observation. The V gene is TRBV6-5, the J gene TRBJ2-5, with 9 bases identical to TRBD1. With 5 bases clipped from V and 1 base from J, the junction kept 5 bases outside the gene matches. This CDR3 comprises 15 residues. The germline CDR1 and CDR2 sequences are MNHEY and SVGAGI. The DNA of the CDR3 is TGTGCCAGCAGTCCCCTGACAGGGGGCCAAGAGACCCAGTACTTC. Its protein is CASSPLTGGQETQYF.

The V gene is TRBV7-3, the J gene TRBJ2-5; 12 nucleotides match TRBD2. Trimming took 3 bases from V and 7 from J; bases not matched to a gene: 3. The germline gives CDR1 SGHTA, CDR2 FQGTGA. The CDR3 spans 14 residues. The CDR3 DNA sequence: TGTGCCAGCAGCTTGACTAGCGGGAGAGGGACCCAGTACTTC. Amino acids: CASSLTSGRGTQYF.

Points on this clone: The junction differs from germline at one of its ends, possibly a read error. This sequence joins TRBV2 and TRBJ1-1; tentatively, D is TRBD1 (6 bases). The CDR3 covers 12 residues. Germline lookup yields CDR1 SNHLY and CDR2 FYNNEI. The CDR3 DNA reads TGTGCCAGCGGTGAGATGGGACATAAAGCTTTCTTT. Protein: CASGEMGHKAFF.

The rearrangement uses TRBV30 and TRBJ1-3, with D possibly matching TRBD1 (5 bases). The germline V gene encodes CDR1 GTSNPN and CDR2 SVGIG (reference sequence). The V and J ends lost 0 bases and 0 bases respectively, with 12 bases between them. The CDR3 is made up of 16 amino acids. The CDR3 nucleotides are TGTGCCTGGAGTGTCCCGGGGGGAGTCTCTGGAAACACCATATATTTT. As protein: CAWSVPGGVSGNTIYF.

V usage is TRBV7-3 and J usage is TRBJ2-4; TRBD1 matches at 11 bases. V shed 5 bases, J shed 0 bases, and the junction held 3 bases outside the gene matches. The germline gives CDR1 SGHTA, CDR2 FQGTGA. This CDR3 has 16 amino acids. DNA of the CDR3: TGTGCCAGCAGCCGGACAGGGGGCGAAGCCAAAAACATTCAGTACTTC. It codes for CASSRTGGEAKNIQYF. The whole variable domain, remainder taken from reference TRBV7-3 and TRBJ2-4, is GAGVSQTPSNKVTEKGKYVELRCDPISGHTALYWYRQSLGQGPEFLIYFQGTGAADDSGLPNDRFFAVRPEGSVSTLKIQRTERGDSAVYLCASSRTGGEAKNIQYFGAGTRLSVL.

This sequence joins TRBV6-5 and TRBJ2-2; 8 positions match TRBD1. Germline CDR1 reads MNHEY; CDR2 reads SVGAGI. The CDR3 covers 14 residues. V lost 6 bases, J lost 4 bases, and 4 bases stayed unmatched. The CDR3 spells CASSLGQGTGELFF. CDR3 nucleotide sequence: TGTGCCAGCAGCCTCGGACAGGGCACCGGGGAGCTGTTTTTT.

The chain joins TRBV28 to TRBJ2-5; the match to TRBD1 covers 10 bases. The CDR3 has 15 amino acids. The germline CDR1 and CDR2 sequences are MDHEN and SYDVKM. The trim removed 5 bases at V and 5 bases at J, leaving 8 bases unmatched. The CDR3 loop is CASSGTRQGAETQYF. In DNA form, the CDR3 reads TGTGCCAGCAGTGGCACCCGACAGGGGGCGGAGACCCAGTACTTC.

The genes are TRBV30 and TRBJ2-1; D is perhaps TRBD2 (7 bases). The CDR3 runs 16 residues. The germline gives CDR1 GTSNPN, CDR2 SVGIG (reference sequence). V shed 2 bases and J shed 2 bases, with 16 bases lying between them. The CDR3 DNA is TGTGCCTGGAGTAAAGGGGGGGCACTAACCTACAATGAGCAGTTCTTC. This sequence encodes CAWSKGGALTYNEQFF. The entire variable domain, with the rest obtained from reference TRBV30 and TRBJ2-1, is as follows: SQTIHQWPATLVQPVGSPLSLECTVEGTSNPNLYWYRQAAGRGLQLLFYSVGIGQISSEVPQNLSASRPQDRQFILSSKKLLLSDSGFYLCAWSKGGALTYNEQFFGPGTRLTVL.

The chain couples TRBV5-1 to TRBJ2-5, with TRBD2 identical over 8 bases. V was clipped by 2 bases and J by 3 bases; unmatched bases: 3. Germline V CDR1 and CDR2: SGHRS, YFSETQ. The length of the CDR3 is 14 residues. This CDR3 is CASSLGSGEETQYF. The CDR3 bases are TGCGCCAGCAGCTTAGGTAGCGGGGAAGAGACCCAGTACTTC.

Here the CDR3 reads CASSLNSLGTNNEQFF. CDR3 coding DNA: TGTGCCAGCAGCTTAAATTCGCTTGGGACTAACAATGAGCAGTTCTTC. This chain connects TRBV7-3 to TRBJ2-1, with 7 bases aligning to TRBD2. The trim removed 1 base at V and 5 bases at J, leaving 8 bases unmatched. Germline V lookup: CDR1 SGHTA, CDR2 FQGTGA. The CDR3 has 16 residues.

For the CDR3, the DNA is TGTGCCATCAGCGACTACAGGGATCTTAACTATGGCTACACCTTC. It encodes CAISDYRDLNYGYTF. This rearrangement joins TRBV10-3 to TRBJ1-2; D is perhaps TRBD1 (6 bases). This CDR3 comprises 15 residues. V shed 6 bases and J shed 1 base, with 15 bases lying between them. Germline lookup yields CDR1 ENHRY and CDR2 SYGVKD.

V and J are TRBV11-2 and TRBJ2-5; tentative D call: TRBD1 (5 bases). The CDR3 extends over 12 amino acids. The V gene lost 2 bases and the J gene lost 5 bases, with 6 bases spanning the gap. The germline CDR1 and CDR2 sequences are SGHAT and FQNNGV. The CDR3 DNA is TGTGCCAGCAGCTTAAACAGGGAGACCCAGTACTTC. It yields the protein CASSLNRETQYF. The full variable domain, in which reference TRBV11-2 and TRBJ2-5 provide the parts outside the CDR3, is EAGVAQSPRYKIIEKRQSVAFWCNPISGHATLYWYQQILGQGPKLLIQFQNNGVVDDSQLPKDRFSAERLKGVDSTLKIQPAKLEDSAVYLCASSLNRETQYFGPGTRLLVL.

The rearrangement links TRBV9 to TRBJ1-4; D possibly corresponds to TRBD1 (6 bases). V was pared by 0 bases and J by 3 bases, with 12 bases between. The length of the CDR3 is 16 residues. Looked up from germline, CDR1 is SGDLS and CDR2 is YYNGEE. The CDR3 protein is CASSVAGAEANEKLFF. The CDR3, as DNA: TGTGCCAGCAGCGTAGCAGGGGCGGAAGCTAATGAAAAACTGTTTTTT.